Following are 13 T cell receptor beta chains from one sample sequenced in a study of vaccination and CD4 T cells after COVID-19. These receptors have no identified antigens. Treatment in this sample: roughly 10-day PBMC culture with coronavirus spike peptide pools or control peptides (ViraFEST assay). The Oncomine TCR Beta short-read assay was applied to DNA of cultured CD4+ T cells. TCRdb reprocessed the PCR reads with MiXCR, giving one entry per CDR3 protein. The data show approximately 12,000 distinct CDR3 sequences, almost 65% seen once. The sample in question was CD4+ T cells from blood, cultured in vitro, obtained before SARS-CoV-2 vaccination. Receptor source: a human donor who had recovered from COVID-19.

This clonotype was seen once. This chain links TRBV28 with TRBJ2-7; TRBD2 matches at 10 bases. The V segment lost 3 bases and the J segment 5 bases; nucleotides outside the gene matches: 22. Germline CDR1 MDHEN, CDR2 SYDVKM. The CDR3 totals 20 residues. Here the CDR3 reads CASSFNEGQILAGDWDEQYF. CDR3 in DNA: TGTGCCAGCAGTTTCAATGAAGGACAGATCCTAGCGGGAGACTGGGACGAGCAGTACTTC.

This clonotype was counted a few times. The CDR3 protein is CASQSNFWVQYF. CDR3 bases: TGTGCCAGTCAATCCAATTTTTGGGTGCAGTACTTC. The chain uses TRBV7-3 and TRBJ2-7; D uncertain. Germline V gene data show CDR1 as SGHTA and CDR2 as FQGTGA. This CDR3 is 12 amino acids long. V was shortened by 9 bases and J by 9 bases, with 18 bases between the two germline ends.

This clonotype was detected only a few times. The V call is TRBV20-1, the J call TRBJ2-5; 9 bases are a match to TRBD1. The CDR3 is 14 amino acids. Germline lookup yields CDR1 DFQATT and CDR2 SNEGSKA (reference sequence). With 5 bases clipped from V and 6 bases from J, the junction kept 10 bases outside the gene matches. Here the CDR3 DNA reads TGCAGTGCTCTACCGGGACAGGGTTCACAGACCCAGTACTTC. Protein: CSALPGQGSQTQYF.

The CDR3 sequence: CASRDRRSGVLYKETQYF. In DNA form, the CDR3 reads TGTGCCAGCAGGGATAGGCGGTCGGGAGTGTTATACAAGGAGACCCAGTACTTC. The chain links TRBV28 to TRBJ2-5; the D gene is possibly TRBD2 (6 bases). V lost 6 bases and J lost 5, with 28 bases in between. The CDR3 is made up of 18 amino acids. Looked up from germline, CDR1 is MDHEN and CDR2 is SYDVKM.

This rearrangement joins TRBV10-1 to TRBJ1-5; no reliable D call. The CDR3 consists of 13 residues. CDR1 and CDR2 (germline): WNHNN, SYGVQD (reference sequence). Trimming left V 0 bases short and J 9 bases short, with 9 bases between. The CDR3 DNA reads as TGCGCCAGCAGTGAGTCGACGCGGGGGCCCCAGCATTTT. This encodes CASSESTRGPQHF.

The V gene is TRBV6-5, the J gene TRBJ1-6; TRBD1 matches at 7 bases. The junction had 3 bases not matched to a gene; V was cut back by 0 bases and J by 4 bases. The CDR3 has 16 amino acids. Germline V lookup: CDR1 MNHEY, CDR2 SVGAGI. CDR3 residues: CASSYSPGQYNSPLHF. In nucleotides, the CDR3 is TGTGCCAGCAGTTACTCTCCGGGACAGTATAATTCACCCCTCCACTTT.

The rearrangement links TRBV28 to TRBJ1-5, with a weak D call TRBD1 (5 bases). This CDR3 has 14 amino acids. The germline V gene encodes CDR1 MDHEN and CDR2 SYDVKM. With 2 bases removed from V and 5 bases from J, the gap between germline ends came to 10 bases. CDR3 in amino acids: CASSLQGGYQPQHF. DNA for the CDR3: TGTGCCAGCAGTTTACAGGGAGGTTATCAGCCCCAGCATTTT.

This clonotype turned up a few times. The rearrangement joins TRBV20-1 to TRBJ2-5; no clear D gene. Germline assignment: CDR1 DFQATT and CDR2 SNEGSKA (reference sequence). The V end was cut by 2 bases, the J end by 3 bases, with 10 bases between. This CDR3 has 13 residues. The CDR3 loop reads CSARPYTEETQYF. The CDR3 nucleotides read TGCAGTGCTAGACCCTACACGGAAGAGACCCAGTACTTC.

The chain has TRBV6-4 and TRBJ2-3; TRBD2 matches at 7 bases. The germline gives CDR1 MRHNA, CDR2 SNTAGT. This CDR3 is 16 amino acids long. The V gene end was trimmed by 2 bases and the J gene end by 1 base; junction bases not matched to a gene: 6. The CDR3 nucleotides read TGTGCCAGCAGTGACCGGGCGGGGGTCCGCACAGATACGCAGTATTTT. Translation gives CASSDRAGVRTDTQYF.

The rearrangement uses TRBV20-1 and TRBJ2-1; TRBD2 matches at 8 bases. After removal of 6 bases from V and 8 bases from J, the junction contained 12 bases not matched to a gene. The CDR3 is 14 residues long. The V gene's germline CDR1 is DFQATT and CDR2 SNEGSKA (reference sequence). CDR3 sequence reads: CSAVQAGDRDEQFF. The DNA for the CDR3 is TGCAGTGCAGTCCAAGCGGGGGACCGCGATGAGCAGTTCTTC.

This sequence joins TRBV27 and TRBJ1-2, with no clear D. CDR1 is MNHEY and CDR2 is SMNVEV in the germline V gene (reference sequence). Trimming left V 2 bases short and J 0 bases short, with 7 bases between. The CDR3 is made up of 14 amino acids. This CDR3 is CASSLNRANYGYTF. CDR3 sequence (DNA): TGTGCCAGCAGTTTAAACCGAGCTAACTATGGCTACACCTTC.

This clonotype has more than one count but fewer than ten. V usage is TRBV6-2 or TRBV6-3 and J usage is TRBJ2-2, with TRBD1 matching 9 bases. This CDR3 has 16 amino acids. V trimming: 6 bases; J trimming: 5 bases; junction bases outside the gene matches: 10. Germline V CDR1 and CDR2: MNHEY, SVGEGT. CDR3 loop: CASSPSDRGRTGELFF. Written as DNA, the CDR3 is TGTGCCAGCAGCCCCTCGGACAGGGGTCGGACCGGGGAGCTGTTTTTT.

The rearrangement uses TRBV6-1 and TRBJ2-7; 7 nucleotides agree with TRBD2. CDR1 and CDR2 from the germline V gene are MNHNS and SASEGT. V dropped 0 bases and J dropped 1; count of bases not matched to a gene: 6. The CDR3 runs to 16 residues. This CDR3 reads CASSEAPEGGSYEQYF. In DNA form, the CDR3 reads TGTGCCAGCAGTGAAGCGCCAGAGGGAGGGTCCTACGAGCAGTACTTC.